Below are 25 T cell receptor beta chains sequenced from a single sample in a study of blood T cell repertoires in COVID-19. The data were produced by immunoSEQ multiplex PCR, yet TCRdb's version contains in-frame clones alone and is incomplete. The table includes fewer than 200,000 clones, about 85% detected once. Input material: peripheral blood. These receptor sequences come from a woman aged 45-60 years with COVID-19, enrolled during active disease.

This chain connects TRBV2 to TRBJ2-5, with 11 bases lining up with TRBD1. Germline CDR1 and CDR2: SNHLY and FYNNEI. V was pared by 11 bases and J by 5 bases, with 7 bases of the junction left unmatched. The CDR3 has 13 amino acids. The CDR3 DNA sequence: TGTGCCGGAGGACAGGGGGCTTTCGAGACCCAGTACTTC. Protein product: CAGGQGAFETQYF. The whole variable domain, filled in from reference TRBV2 and TRBJ2-5, reads EPEVTQTPSHQVTQMGQEVILRCVPISNHLYFYWYRQILGQKVEFLVSFYNNEISEKSEIFDDQFSVERPDGSNFTLKIRSTKLEDSAMYFCAGGQGAFETQYFGPGTRLLVL.

The chain recombines TRBV11-2 with TRBJ1-4; possibly TRBD1 for D (5 bases). The CDR3 runs 17 residues. The ends were cut back, 2 bases at V and 0 bases at J, with 13 bases in the middle. Germline assignment: CDR1 SGHAT and CDR2 FQNNGV. The CDR3 here is CASSLLAQTATNEKLFF. The CDR3 DNA sequence: TGTGCCAGCAGCTTATTGGCCCAGACAGCAACTAATGAAAAACTGTTTTTT.

On this clone itself: Other nucleotide sequences from this sample produce the same CDR3. The chain is built from TRBV3-1 (or the pseudogene TRBV3-2) and TRBJ1-1; 10 positions agree with TRBD1. CDR1 is LGHDT, CDR2 YNNKEL, per germline (reference sequence). CDR3 length: 14 residues. J was trimmed by 5 bases and V by 4 bases; bases with no gene match: 4. DNA of the CDR3: TGTGCCAGCAGCCTCCCGGGACAGGGGACTGAAGCTTTCTTT. Its protein product is CASSLPGQGTEAFF.

The chain carries TRBV19 and TRBJ1-5; unclear D gene. The length of the CDR3 is 17 residues. CDR1 LNHDA and CDR2 SQIVND come from the germline V gene (reference sequence). V was clipped by 1 base and J by 7 bases, with 20 bases between them. The CDR3 protein is CASSIVNGPRTGQPQHF. CDR3 DNA: TGTGCCAGTAGTATAGTGAACGGCCCTCGGACGGGGCAGCCCCAGCATTTT.

In this sample, this clone turned up a few times. This rearrangement joins TRBV21-1 to TRBJ1-3. TRBV21-1 is assigned pseudogene status. The CDR3 contains 18 residues. The CDR3 DNA reads TGTGCCAGCAGCAAAGTAGGGAGTGGGCATAGCTCTGGAAACACCATATATTTT. Its protein product is CASSKVGSGHSSGNTIYF.

The chain couples TRBV7-9 to TRBJ1-1, with unresolved D. CDR1 and CDR2 from the germline V gene are SEHNR and FQNEAQ (reference sequence). V lost 2 bases and J 0 bases, leaving 13 bases between the germline ends. The CDR3 sequence is 16 residues long. Here the CDR3 reads CASSLPPGPMNTEAFF. CDR3 bases: TGTGCCAGCAGCTTACCGCCAGGCCCCATGAACACTGAAGCTTTCTTT.

The chain links TRBV15 to TRBJ2-5, with TRBD2 matching 8 bases. V was clipped by 3 bases and J by 5 bases; unmatched bases: 11. The CDR3 is made up of 16 amino acids. Per germline, CDR1 LNHNV and CDR2 YYDKDF (reference sequence). The CDR3 DNA is TGTGCCACCAGCAGTGGGGAGTTTAGCGGGGAGGAGACCCAGTACTTC. Translating gives CATSSGEFSGEETQYF.

V gene TRBV5-1 combines with J gene TRBJ1-6; D perhaps matches TRBD1 (6 bases). In germline, CDR1 is SGHRS, CDR2 YFSETQ. The CDR3 is 14 amino acids. V was cut by 0 bases and J by 6 bases, with 7 bases left in between. This CDR3 is CASSLEQGNSPLHF. CDR3 in DNA: TGCGCCAGCAGCTTGGAACAGGGTAATTCACCCCTCCACTTT.

This rearrangement joins TRBV14 to TRBJ1-1; tentatively, D is TRBD1 (5 bases). V was shortened by 0 bases and J by 3 bases, with 17 bases between the two germline ends. The CDR3 runs to 17 residues. The germline CDR1 and CDR2 sequences are SGHDN and FVKESK. Here the CDR3 reads CASSQDRWVQGYTEAFF. CDR3 nucleotides: TGTGCCAGCAGCCAAGATCGCTGGGTCCAGGGCTACACTGAAGCTTTCTTT.

This chain connects TRBV4-3 to TRBJ2-7; 7 bases align to TRBD1. CDR1 is LGHNA, CDR2 YSLEER, per germline. This CDR3 comprises 15 residues. The J segment lost 2 bases and the V segment lost 0 bases, leaving 4 bases of the junction unmatched. CDR3 residues: CASSQETGTAYEQYF. CDR3 in DNA: TGCGCCAGCAGCCAAGAGACCGGGACAGCCTACGAGCAGTACTTC.

The chain couples TRBV4-1 to TRBJ1-6; D call uncertain. The V and J ends lost 1 base and 7 bases respectively, with 5 bases between them. This CDR3 has 13 amino acids. Germline CDR1 and CDR2: MGHRA and YSYEKL. In nucleotides, the CDR3 is TGCGCCAGCAGCCAAGGAGAGAATTCACCCCTCCACTTT. Protein: CASSQGENSPLHF.

This chain links TRBV30 with TRBJ2-7; 7 nucleotides agree with TRBD1. CDR3 size: 11 residues. The J segment lost 4 bases and the V segment lost 5 bases, leaving 2 bases of the junction unmatched. Germline CDR1 and CDR2: GTSNPN and SVGIG (reference sequence). CDR3 DNA: TGTGCCTGGTCAGGGGGATACGAGCAGTACTTC. Amino acids: CAWSGGYEQYF.

The chain combines TRBV7-2 with TRBJ2-5, with TRBD2 matching over 10 bases. With 5 bases clipped from V and 5 bases from J, the junction kept 11 bases outside the gene matches. Germline CDR1 reads SGHTA; CDR2 reads FQGNSA. This CDR3 contains 16 residues. The CDR3 nucleotides are TGTGCCAGCAGCATTCAAGCGGGGGGGCCCGTCGAGACCCAGTACTTC. It specifies CASSIQAGGPVETQYF.

This chain uses TRBV7-3 with TRBJ2-5, with D perhaps TRBD1 (6 bases). V lost 4 bases to trimming and J lost 5 bases, with 11 bases between them. Looked up from germline, CDR1 is SGHTA and CDR2 is FQGTGA. The CDR3 has 13 residues. This CDR3 is CASSSQGRETQYF. The DNA for the CDR3 is TGTGCCAGCAGCTCGCAGGGGCGGGAGACCCAGTACTTC.

J is TRBJ1-3 and V is TRBV3-1 (or the pseudogene TRBV3-2); D ambiguous. Germline values: CDR1 LGHDT, CDR2 YNNKEL (reference sequence). The V end lost 2 bases, the J end lost 3 bases, and 8 bases lay between the germline ends. The CDR3 extends over 14 amino acids. The chain's CDR3 is CASSQTEYGNTIYF. In DNA form, the CDR3 reads TGTGCCAGCAGCCAAACAGAGTATGGAAACACCATATATTTT.

This chain uses TRBV2 with TRBJ1-1; a possible D gene is TRBD1 (5 bases). V lost 0 bases, J lost 1 base, and 9 bases lay in between. This CDR3 region has 15 residues. Per germline, CDR1 SNHLY and CDR2 FYNNEI. The CDR3 is CASSEASGGNTEAFF. DNA for the CDR3: TGTGCCAGCAGTGAAGCTTCCGGGGGGAACACTGAAGCTTTCTTT.

The chain links TRBV7-2 to TRBJ1-6, with D unresolved. Germline values: CDR1 SGHTA, CDR2 FQGNSA. This CDR3 is built from 12 residues. The V end lost 2 bases, the J end lost 14 bases, and 10 bases lay between the germline ends. For the CDR3, the DNA is TGTGCCAGCAGCTTAATACAGCCTGCCCTCCACTTT. As protein: CASSLIQPALHF.

This clone was counted a few times. The chain carries TRBV7-2 and TRBJ1-5, with 9 bases matching TRBD1. The V gene end was trimmed by 2 bases and the J gene end by 0 bases; junction bases not matched to a gene: 5. Looked up from germline, CDR1 is SGHTA and CDR2 is FQGNSA. The CDR3 is 17 amino acids. CDR3 in amino acids: CASSLRGQGDSNQPQHF. CDR3 bases: TGTGCCAGCAGCTTACGGGGACAGGGAGATAGCAATCAGCCCCAGCATTTT.

The chain is built from TRBV16 and TRBJ1-4; D gene ambiguous. This CDR3 has 17 amino acids. Germline V gene data show CDR1 as KGHSY and CDR2 as FQNENV. V was trimmed by 4 bases and J by 4 bases, leaving 19 bases between them. CDR3 protein: CASSPQTRRIGNEKLFF. CDR3 DNA: TGTGCCAGCAGCCCTCAGACACGTAGGATTGGTAATGAAAAACTGTTTTTT. The complete variable domain, with remaining parts taken from reference TRBV16 and TRBJ1-4, reads GEEVAQTPKHLVRGEGQKAKLYCAPIKGHSYVFWYQQVLKNEFKFLISFQNENVFDETGMPKERFSAKCLPNSPCSLEIQATKLEDSAVYFCASSPQTRRIGNEKLFFGSGTQLSVL.

J is TRBJ2-5 and V is TRBV30; 12 bases agree with TRBD1. Germline V gene sequence: CDR1 GTSNPN, CDR2 SVGIG (reference sequence). CDR3 length: 15 residues. Germline trimming cut 3 bases from V and 5 bases from J; bases unmatched to any gene: 7. CDR3 region: CAWSPGQGAGETQYF. CDR3 DNA sequence: TGTGCCTGGAGCCCGGGACAGGGGGCGGGGGAGACCCAGTACTTC.

The gene calls are TRBV6-2 or TRBV6-3 and TRBJ2-1, with 10 bases aligning to TRBD2. The V gene's germline CDR1 is MNHEY and CDR2 SVGEGT. The CDR3 extends over 16 amino acids. With 6 bases clipped from V and 5 bases from J, the junction kept 10 bases outside the gene matches. The CDR3 coding sequence is TGTGCCAGCAGCCCTGGCACAGCGGGGGGGCACAATGAGCAGTTCTTC. Amino acid sequence: CASSPGTAGGHNEQFF.

The chain couples TRBV19 to TRBJ2-7; 8 nucleotides line up with TRBD1. The CDR3 consists of 18 residues. Looked up from germline, CDR1 is LNHDA and CDR2 is SQIVND (reference sequence). The V and J ends lost 7 bases and 0 bases, in that order; junction bases with no gene match: 17. The CDR3 DNA is TGTGCCAGTACCCCGACTGTATATAGGACAGGGTTCTCCTACGAGCAGTACTTC. Residues: CASTPTVYRTGFSYEQYF.

The chain links TRBV11-1 to TRBJ1-1; 8 bases align to TRBD1. From germline, CDR1 is SGHAT and CDR2 FQDESV (reference sequence). This CDR3 region has 14 residues. Germline trimming cut 5 bases from V and 2 bases from J; bases unmatched to any gene: 4. The CDR3 DNA reads as TGTGCCAGCAGCGTAACAGGGGGAAACACTGAAGCTTTCTTT. As protein: CASSVTGGNTEAFF.

The chain joins TRBV6-6 to TRBJ1-5; a possible D gene is TRBD1 (5 bases). Trimming pared 6 bases from V and 3 bases from J, leaving 12 bases between. Germline values: CDR1 MNHNY, CDR2 SVGAGI (reference sequence). This CDR3 has 14 residues. The CDR3 DNA sequence: TGTGCCAGCAGCGGCCAGGGTTCCAATCAGCCCCAGCATTTT. It specifies CASSGQGSNQPQHF.

The chain joins TRBV13 to TRBJ1-2, with no clear D. CDR3 length: 14 residues. V was clipped by 3 bases and J by 4 bases, with 12 bases between them. Per germline, CDR1 PRHDT and CDR2 FYEKMQ (reference sequence). The chain's CDR3 is CASSLPEQSYGYTF. The DNA for the CDR3 is TGTGCCAGCAGCTTGCCCGAACAGTCCTATGGCTACACCTTC.